This TCR beta chain was obtained from a study of T cell repertoires in cytomegalovirus infection. Study as a whole: Public TCR beta signatures were indicative of both CMV infection and a matching HLA type.

With respect to this clonotype: Antigen unknown. A single base separates this from a much larger clone, so it may be a read error.

Study-level results: Carriage of CMV together with the relevant HLA was identifiable through cumulative public TCR beta family frequency. HLA-C-restricted CMV clonotypes gave the most frequent clonotype in two of eight donors.

Germline loops: CDR1 MNHEY, CDR2 SMNVEV (reference sequence). V was shortened by 3 bases and J by 3 bases, with 11 bases between the two germline ends. The length of the CDR3 is 14 residues. TCRdb reprocessed the reads via MiXCR and lists one record per CDR3 protein. This table holds approximately 500,000 distinct CDR3 sequences, approximately 15% found once. This receptor was identified in a human donor in good health (CMV status not recorded). Some clones in this sample may be carry-over from other donors' samples. The chain is built from TRBV27 and TRBJ2-5, with D tentatively TRBD2 (5 bases). Sequencing input: CD8+ T cells from PBMCs. The CDR3 is CASSFRGVEETQYF. CDR3 nucleotide sequence: TGTGCCAGCAGTTTTCGGGGAGTAGAAGAGACCCAGTACTTC.